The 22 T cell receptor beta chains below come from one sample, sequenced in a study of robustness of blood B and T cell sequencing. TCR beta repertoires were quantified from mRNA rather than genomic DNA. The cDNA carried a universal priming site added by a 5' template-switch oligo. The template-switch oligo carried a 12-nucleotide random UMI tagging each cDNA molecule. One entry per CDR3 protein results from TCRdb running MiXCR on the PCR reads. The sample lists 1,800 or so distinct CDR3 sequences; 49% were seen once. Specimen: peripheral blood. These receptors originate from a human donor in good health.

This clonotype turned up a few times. CDR3 nucleotides: TGTGCCAGCAGCCCCCGGGGAGGGGCCACCGGGGAGCTGTTTTTT. Its protein is CASSPRGGATGELFF. The V call is TRBV9, the J call TRBJ2-2; 7 positions match TRBD2. V lost 4 bases to trimming and J lost 4 bases; unmatched junction nucleotides: 7. CDR3 length equals 15 residues. Germline CDR1 is SGDLS and CDR2 is YYNGEE.

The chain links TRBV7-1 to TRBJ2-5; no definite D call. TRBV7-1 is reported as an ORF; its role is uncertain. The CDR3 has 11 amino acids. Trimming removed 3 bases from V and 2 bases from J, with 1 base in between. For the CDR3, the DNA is TGTGCCAGCAGCTCTCAAGAGACCCAGTACTTC. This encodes CASSSQETQYF.

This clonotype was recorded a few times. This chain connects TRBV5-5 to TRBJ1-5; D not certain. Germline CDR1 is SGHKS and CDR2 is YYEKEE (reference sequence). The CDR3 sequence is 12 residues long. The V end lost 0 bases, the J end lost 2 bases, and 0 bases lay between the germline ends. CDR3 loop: CASSLGNQPQHF. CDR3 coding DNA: TGTGCCAGCAGCTTGGGCAATCAGCCCCAGCATTTT.

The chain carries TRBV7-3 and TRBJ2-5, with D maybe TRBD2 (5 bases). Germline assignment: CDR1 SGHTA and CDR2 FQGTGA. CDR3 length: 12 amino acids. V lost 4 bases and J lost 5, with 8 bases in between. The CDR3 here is CASSSPGETQYF. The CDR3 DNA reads TGTGCCAGCAGCTCCCCGGGGGAGACCCAGTACTTC.

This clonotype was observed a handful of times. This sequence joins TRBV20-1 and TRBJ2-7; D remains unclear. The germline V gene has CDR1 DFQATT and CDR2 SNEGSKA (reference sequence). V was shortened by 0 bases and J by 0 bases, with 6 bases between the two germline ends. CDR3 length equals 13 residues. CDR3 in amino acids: CSARDPLSYEQYF. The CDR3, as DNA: TGCAGTGCTAGAGATCCTCTCTCCTACGAGCAGTACTTC.

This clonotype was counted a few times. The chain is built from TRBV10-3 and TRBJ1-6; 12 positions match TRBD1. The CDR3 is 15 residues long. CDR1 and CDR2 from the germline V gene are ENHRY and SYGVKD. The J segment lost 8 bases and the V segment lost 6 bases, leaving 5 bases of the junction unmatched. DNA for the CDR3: TGTGCCATCAGCCGGGACAGGGGGCATGATTCACCCCTCCACTTT. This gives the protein CAISRDRGHDSPLHF.

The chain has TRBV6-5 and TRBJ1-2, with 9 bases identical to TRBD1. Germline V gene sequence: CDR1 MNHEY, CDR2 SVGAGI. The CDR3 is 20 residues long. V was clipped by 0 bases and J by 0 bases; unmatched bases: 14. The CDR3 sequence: CASSYSNYGTGTRTNYGYTF. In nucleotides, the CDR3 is TGTGCCAGCAGTTACTCGAATTACGGGACAGGGACTCGAACTAACTATGGCTACACCTTC.

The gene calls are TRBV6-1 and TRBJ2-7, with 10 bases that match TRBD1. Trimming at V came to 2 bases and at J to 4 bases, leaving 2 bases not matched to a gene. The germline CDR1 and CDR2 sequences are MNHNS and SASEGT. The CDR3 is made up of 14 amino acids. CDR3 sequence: CASSEPGQGYEQYF. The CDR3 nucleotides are TGTGCCAGCAGTGAACCGGGACAGGGGTACGAGCAGTACTTC.

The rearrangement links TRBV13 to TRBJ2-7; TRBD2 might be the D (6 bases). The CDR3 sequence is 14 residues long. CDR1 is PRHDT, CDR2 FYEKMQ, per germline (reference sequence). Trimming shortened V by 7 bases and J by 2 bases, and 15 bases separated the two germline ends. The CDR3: CASTMEGTAYEQYF. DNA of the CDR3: TGTGCCAGCACCATGGAGGGGACGGCCTACGAGCAGTACTTC.

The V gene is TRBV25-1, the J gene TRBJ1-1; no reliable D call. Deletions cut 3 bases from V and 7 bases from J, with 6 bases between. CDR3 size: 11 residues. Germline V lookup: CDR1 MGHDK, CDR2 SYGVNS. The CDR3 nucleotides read TGTGCCAGCAGTGACCGTTATGAAGCTTTCTTT. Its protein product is CASSDRYEAFF.

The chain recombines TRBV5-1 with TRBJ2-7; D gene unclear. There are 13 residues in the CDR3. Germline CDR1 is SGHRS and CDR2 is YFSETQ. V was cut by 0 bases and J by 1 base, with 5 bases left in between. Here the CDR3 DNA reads TGCGCCAGCAGCTTGGGACGGTCCTACGAGCAGTACTTC. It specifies CASSLGRSYEQYF.

CDR3 DNA sequence: TGTGCCAGCAGCTTACAGGGGCACGCAACTGGAAACACCATATATTTT. Amino acid sequence: CASSLQGHATGNTIYF. This rearrangement joins TRBV5-5 to TRBJ1-3; 7 positions agree with TRBD1. Trimming at V came to 2 bases and at J to 2 bases, leaving 7 bases not matched to a gene. CDR1 is SGHKS and CDR2 is YYEKEE in the germline V gene (reference sequence). This CDR3 is built from 16 residues.

Here the CDR3 reads CSVQTGGTEAFF. The DNA of the CDR3 is TGCAGCGTTCAGACAGGGGGCACTGAAGCTTTCTTT. The chain recombines TRBV29-1 with TRBJ1-1, with 9 nucleotides matching TRBD1. The germline gives CDR1 SQVTM, CDR2 ANQGSEA. The ends lost 5 bases at V and 4 bases at J; junction bases unmatched: 2. The CDR3 has 12 residues.

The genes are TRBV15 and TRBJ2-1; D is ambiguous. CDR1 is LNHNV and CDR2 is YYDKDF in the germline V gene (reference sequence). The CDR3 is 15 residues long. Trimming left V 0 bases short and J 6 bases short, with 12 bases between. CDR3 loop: CATSRDKSLGNEQFF. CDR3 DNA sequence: TGTGCCACCAGCAGAGATAAAAGCTTGGGCAATGAGCAGTTCTTC.

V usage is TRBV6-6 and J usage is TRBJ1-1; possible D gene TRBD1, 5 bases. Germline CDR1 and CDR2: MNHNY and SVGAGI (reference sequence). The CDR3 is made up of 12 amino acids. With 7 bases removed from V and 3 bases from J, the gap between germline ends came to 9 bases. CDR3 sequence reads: CASMRGDTEAFF. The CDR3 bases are TGTGCCAGCATGCGGGGGGACACTGAAGCTTTCTTT.

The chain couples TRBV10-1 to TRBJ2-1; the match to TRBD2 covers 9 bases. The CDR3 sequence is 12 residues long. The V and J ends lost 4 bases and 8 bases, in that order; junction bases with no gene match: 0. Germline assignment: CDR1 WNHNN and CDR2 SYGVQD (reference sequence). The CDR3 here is CASSGTSDEQFF. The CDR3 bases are TGCGCCAGCAGTGGGACTAGCGATGAGCAGTTCTTC.

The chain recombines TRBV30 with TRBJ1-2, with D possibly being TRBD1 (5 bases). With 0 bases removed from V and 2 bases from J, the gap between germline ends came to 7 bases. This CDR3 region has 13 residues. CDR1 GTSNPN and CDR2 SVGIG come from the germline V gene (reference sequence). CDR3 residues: CAWSVKGNYGYTF. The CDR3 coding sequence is TGTGCCTGGAGTGTAAAGGGGAACTATGGCTACACCTTC.

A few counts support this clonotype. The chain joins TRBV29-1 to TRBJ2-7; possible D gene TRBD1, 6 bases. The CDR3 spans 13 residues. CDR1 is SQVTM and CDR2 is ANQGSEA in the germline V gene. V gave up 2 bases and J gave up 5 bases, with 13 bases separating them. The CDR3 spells CSVEKSRGHEQYF. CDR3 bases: TGCAGCGTTGAAAAAAGCAGGGGCCACGAGCAGTACTTC.

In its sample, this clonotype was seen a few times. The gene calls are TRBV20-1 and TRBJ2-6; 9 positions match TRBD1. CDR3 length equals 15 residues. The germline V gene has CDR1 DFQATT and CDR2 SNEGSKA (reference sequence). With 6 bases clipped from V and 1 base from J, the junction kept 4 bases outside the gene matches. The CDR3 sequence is CSAMTGGSGANVLTF. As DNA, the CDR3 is TGCAGTGCAATGACAGGGGGATCTGGGGCCAACGTCCTGACTTTC.

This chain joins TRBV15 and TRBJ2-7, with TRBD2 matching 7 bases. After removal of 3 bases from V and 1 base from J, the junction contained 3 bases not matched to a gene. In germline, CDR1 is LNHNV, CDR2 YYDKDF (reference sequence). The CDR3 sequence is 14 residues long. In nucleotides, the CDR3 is TGTGCCACCAGCAGGGCGGGGGATTCCTACGAGCAGTACTTC. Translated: CATSRAGDSYEQYF. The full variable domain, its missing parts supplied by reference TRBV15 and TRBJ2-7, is DAMVIQNPRYQVTQFGKPVTLSCSQTLNHNVMYWYQQKSSQAPKLLFHYYDKDFNNEADTPDNFQSRRPNTSFCFLDIRSPGLGDTAMYLCATSRAGDSYEQYFGPGTRLTVT.

The CDR3 sequence is CASSEGRGLHLNQPQHF. The CDR3 DNA is TGTGCCAGCAGTGAAGGCAGGGGTCTTCACCTCAATCAGCCCCAGCATTTT. The rearrangement joins TRBV6-1 to TRBJ1-5; D is possibly TRBD1 (6 bases). Deletions cut 1 base from V and 3 bases from J, with 16 bases between. The CDR3 spans 17 residues. Per the germline V gene, CDR1 is MNHNS and CDR2 is SASEGT.

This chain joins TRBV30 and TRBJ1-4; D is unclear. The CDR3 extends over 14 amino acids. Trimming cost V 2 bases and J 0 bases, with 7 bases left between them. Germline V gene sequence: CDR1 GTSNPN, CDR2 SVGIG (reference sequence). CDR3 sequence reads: CAWSRGSTNEKLFF. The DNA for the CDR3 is TGTGCCTGGAGTCGGGGTTCAACTAATGAAAAACTGTTTTTT.